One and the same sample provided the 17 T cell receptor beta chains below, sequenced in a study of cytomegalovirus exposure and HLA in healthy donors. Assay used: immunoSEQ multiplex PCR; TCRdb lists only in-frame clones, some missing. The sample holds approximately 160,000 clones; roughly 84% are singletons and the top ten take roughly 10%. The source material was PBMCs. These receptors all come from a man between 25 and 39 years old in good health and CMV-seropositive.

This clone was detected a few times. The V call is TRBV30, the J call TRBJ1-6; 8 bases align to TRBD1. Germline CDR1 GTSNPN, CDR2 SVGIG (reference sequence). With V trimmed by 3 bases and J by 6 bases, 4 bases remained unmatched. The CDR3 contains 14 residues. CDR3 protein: CAWRRTGGNSPLHF. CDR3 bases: TGTGCCTGGAGAAGAACAGGGGGTAATTCACCCCTCCACTTT.

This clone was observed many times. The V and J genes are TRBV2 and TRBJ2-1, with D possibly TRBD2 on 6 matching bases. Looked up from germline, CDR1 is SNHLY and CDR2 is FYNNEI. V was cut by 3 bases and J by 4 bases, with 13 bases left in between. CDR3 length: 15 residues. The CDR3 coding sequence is TGTGCCAGCAGTGAGCGTAGCGGCTCGTACAATGAGCAGTTCTTC. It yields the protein CASSERSGSYNEQFF. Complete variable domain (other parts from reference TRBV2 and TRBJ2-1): EPEVTQTPSHQVTQMGQEVILRCVPISNHLYFYWYRQILGQKVEFLVSFYNNEISEKSEIFDDQFSVERPDGSNFTLKIRSTKLEDSAMYFCASSERSGSYNEQFFGPGTRLTVL.

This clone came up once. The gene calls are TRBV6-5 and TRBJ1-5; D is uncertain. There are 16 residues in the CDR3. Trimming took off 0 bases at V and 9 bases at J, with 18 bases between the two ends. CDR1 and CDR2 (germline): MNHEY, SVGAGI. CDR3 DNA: TGTGCCAGCAGTTACTCTTCAGGCGTCCAAGTGGGGCCCCAGCATTTT. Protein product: CASSYSSGVQVGPQHF.

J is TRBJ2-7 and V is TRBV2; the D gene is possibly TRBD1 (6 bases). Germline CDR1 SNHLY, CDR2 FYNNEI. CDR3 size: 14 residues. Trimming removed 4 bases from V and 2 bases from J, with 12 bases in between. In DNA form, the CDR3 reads TGTGCCAGCAGTGGGAGACAGGCTACCTACGAGCAGTACTTC. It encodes CASSGRQATYEQYF.

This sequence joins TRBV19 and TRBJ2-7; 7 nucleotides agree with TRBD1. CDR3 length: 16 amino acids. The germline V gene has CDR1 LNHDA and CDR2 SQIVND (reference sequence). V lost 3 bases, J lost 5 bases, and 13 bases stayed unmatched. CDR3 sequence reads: CASSIPSPTGFHEQYF. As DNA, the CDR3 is TGTGCCAGTAGTATCCCTTCGCCGACAGGGTTTCACGAGCAGTACTTC.

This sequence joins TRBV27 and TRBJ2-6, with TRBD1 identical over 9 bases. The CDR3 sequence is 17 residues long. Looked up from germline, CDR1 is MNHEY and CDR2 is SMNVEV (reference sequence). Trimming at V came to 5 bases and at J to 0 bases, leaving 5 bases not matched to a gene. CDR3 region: CASSAGQGGSGANVLTF. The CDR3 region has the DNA TGTGCCAGCAGTGCGGGACAGGGTGGCTCTGGGGCCAACGTCCTGACTTTC. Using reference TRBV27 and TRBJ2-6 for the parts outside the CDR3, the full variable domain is EAQVTQNPRYLITVTGKKLTVTCSQNMNHEYMSWYRQDPGLGLRQIYYSMNVEVTDKGDVPEGYKVSRKEKRNFPLILESPSPNQTSLYFCASSAGQGGSGANVLTFGAGSRLTVL.

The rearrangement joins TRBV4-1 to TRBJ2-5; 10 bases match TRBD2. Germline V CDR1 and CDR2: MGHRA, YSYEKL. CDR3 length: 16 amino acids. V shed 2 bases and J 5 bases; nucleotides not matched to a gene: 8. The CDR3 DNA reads TGCGCCAGCAGCCAACCCGGGACTAGCGTTAGGGAGACCCAGTACTTC. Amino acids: CASSQPGTSVRETQYF.

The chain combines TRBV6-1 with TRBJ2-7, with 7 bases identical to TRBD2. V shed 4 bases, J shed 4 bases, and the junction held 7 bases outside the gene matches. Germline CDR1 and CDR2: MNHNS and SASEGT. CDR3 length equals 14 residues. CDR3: CASSAKRGLYEQYF. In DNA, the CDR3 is TGTGCCAGCAGTGCAAAGCGGGGTTTATACGAGCAGTACTTC.

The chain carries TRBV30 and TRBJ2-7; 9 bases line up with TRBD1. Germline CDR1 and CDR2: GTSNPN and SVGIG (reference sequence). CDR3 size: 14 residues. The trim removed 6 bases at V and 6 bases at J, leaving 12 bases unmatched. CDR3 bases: TGTGCCTGCGACCGGGGACAGGGTAAGGGCGAGCAGTACTTC. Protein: CACDRGQGKGEQYF.

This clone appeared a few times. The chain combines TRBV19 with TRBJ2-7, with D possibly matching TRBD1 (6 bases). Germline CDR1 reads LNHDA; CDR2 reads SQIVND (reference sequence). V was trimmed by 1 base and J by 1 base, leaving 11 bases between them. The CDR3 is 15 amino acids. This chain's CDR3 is CASSIATGWSYEQYF. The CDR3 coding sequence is TGTGCCAGTAGTATAGCGACAGGCTGGTCCTACGAGCAGTACTTC.

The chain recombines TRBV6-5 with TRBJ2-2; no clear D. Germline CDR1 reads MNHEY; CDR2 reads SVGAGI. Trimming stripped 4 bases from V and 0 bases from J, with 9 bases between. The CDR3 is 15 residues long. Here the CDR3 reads CASSFAAANTGELFF. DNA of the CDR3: TGTGCCAGCAGTTTCGCGGCAGCGAACACCGGGGAGCTGTTTTTT.

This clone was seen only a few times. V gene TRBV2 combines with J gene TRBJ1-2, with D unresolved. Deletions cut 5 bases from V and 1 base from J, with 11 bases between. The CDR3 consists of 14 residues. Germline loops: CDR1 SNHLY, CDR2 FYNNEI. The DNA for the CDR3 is TGTGCCAGCAGTCCCGCAGTTATTAACTATGGCTACACCTTC. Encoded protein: CASSPAVINYGYTF.

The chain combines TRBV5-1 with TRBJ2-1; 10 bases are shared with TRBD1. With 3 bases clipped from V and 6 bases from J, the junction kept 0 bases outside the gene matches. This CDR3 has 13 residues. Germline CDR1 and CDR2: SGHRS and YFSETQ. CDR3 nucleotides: TGCGCCAGCAGCTGGGACAGGGGCAATGAGCAGTTCTTC. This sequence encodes CASSWDRGNEQFF.

CDR3 nucleotides: TGTGCCAGCAGCTTAGATGGGGTCGGGAGGGCCCCTGAGCAGTTCTTC. Translated: CASSLDGVGRAPEQFF. This chain uses TRBV7-6 with TRBJ2-1; 8 positions agree with TRBD2. The J segment lost 9 bases and the V segment lost 1 base, leaving 11 bases of the junction unmatched. The CDR3 is made up of 16 amino acids. In germline, CDR1 is SGHVS, CDR2 FNYEAQ.

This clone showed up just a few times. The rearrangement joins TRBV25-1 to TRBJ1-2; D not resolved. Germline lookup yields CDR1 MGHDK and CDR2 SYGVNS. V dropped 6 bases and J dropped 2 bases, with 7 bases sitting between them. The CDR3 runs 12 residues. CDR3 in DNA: TGTGCCAGCAGACAAAACAACTATGGCTACACCTTC. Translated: CASRQNNYGYTF.

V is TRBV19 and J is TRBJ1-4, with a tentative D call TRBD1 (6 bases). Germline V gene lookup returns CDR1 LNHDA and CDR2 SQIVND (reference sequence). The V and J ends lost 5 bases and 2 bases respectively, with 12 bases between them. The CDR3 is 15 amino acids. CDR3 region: CASSPTGFTNEKLFF. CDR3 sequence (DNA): TGTGCCAGTAGTCCAACAGGGTTCACTAATGAAAAACTGTTTTTT.

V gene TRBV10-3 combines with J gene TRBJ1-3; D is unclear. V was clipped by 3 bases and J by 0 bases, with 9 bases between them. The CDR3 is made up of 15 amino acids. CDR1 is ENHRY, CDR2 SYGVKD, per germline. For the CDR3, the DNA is TGTGCCATCAGTGATGCGGTAAACTCTGGAAACACCATATATTTT. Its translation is CAISDAVNSGNTIYF.